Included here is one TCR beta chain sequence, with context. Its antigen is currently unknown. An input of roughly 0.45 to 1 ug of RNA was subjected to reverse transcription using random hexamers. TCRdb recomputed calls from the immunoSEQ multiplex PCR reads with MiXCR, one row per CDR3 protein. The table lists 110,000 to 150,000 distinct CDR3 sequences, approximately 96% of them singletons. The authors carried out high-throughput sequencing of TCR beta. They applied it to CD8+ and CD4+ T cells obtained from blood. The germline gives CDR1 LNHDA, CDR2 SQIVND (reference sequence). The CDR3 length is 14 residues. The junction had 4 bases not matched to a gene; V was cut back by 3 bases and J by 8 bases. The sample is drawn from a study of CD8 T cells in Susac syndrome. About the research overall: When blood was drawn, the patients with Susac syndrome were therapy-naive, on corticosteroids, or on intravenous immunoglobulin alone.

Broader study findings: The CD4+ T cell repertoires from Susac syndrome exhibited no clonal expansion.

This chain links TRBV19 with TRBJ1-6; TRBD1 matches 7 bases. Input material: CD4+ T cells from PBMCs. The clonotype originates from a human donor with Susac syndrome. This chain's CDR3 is CASSIKGADSPLHF. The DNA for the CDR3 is TGTGCCAGTAGTATTAAGGGGGCTGATTCACCCCTCCACTTT.